Included here is one TCR beta chain sequence, with context. The authors' processing: The assay estimated nucleated cells by amplifying reference gene primers. Sequenced by immunoSEQ multiplex PCR; TCRdb stores in-frame clones only, minus some. For V, J and clone size, that table is used; D and trimming come from the DNA. The sample has about 330,000 clones; about nine tenths are singletons. CDR3 length equals 16 residues. J was trimmed by 1 base and V by 5 bases; bases with no gene match: 8. Germline V gene data show CDR1 as SNHLY and CDR2 as FYNNEI. The data derive from a study of blood T cell repertoires in COVID-19. Study-wide context: PBMCs, B-cell-depleted T cells, or T cells provided the cDNA or gDNA that made up the material.

Seattle's cohort entered during active infection and was followed longitudinally. Sequencing was carried out using peripheral blood. The chain has TRBV2 and TRBJ1-5, with 7 bases identical to TRBD1. This sequence was found in a man aged 30 to 39 with COVID-19, enrolled during active disease. DNA of the CDR3: TGTGCCAGCAGTACCAGGACAGGCTCCAGCAATCAGCCCCAGCATTTT. It yields the protein CASSTRTGSSNQPQHF.